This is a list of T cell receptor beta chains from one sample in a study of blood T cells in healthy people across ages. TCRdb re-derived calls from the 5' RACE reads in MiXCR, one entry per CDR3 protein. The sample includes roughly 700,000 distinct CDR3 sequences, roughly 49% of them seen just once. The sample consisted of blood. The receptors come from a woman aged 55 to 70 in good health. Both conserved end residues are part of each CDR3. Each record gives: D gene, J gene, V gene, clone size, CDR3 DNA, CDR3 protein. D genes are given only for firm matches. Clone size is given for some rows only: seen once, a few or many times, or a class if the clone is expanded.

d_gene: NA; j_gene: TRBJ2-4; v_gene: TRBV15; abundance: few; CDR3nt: TGTGCCACCAGCAGTCCCCGGGGGCGGGAGAACAAAAACATTCAGTACTTC; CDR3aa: CATSSPRGRENKNIQYF
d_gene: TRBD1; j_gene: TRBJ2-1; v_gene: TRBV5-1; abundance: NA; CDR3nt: TGCGCCAGCAGCTTGTGGGTCTTAGGGACAGTGACCTACAAGGAGCAGTTCTTC; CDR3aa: CASSLWVLGTVTYKEQFF
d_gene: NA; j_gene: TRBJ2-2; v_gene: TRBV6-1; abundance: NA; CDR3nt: TGTGCCAGCAGTTTTTTTAGGGCCGGGGAGCTGTTTTTT; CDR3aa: CASSFFRAGELFF
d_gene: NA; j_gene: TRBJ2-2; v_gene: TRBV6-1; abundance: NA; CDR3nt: TGTGCCAGCAGTAGGGACTCCCGGGCCGGGGAGCTGTTTTTT; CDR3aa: CASSRDSRAGELFF
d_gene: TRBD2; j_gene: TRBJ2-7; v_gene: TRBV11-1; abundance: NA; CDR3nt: TGTGCCAGCAGGCAGGGACTAGCGGCCTACAATGAGCAGTACTTC; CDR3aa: CASRQGLAAYNEQYF
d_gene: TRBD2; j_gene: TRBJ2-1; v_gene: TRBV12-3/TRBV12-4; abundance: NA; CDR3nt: TGTGCCAGCAGGCGGACTAGCGGTCCCTACAATGAGCAGTTCTTC; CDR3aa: CASRRTSGPYNEQFF
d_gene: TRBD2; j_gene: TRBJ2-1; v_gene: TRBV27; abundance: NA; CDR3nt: TGTGCCAGCAGTTCGTGGACTAGCGGGAAATACAATGAGCAGTTCTTC; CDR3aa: CASSSWTSGKYNEQFF
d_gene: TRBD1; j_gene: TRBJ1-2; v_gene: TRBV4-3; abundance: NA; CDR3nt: TGCGCCAGCAGCCAAGGACAGGGTTTTTCGTATGGCTACACCTTC; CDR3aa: CASSQGQGFSYGYTF
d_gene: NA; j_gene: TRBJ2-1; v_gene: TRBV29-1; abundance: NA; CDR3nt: TGCAGCGTTCGGAAGACCGAATGGAAGCAGTTCTTC; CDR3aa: CSVRKTEWKQFF
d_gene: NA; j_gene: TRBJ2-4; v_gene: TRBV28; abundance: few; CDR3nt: TGTGCCAGCAGTTTCTACCCCAGGACCCAGGTTATAGCCAAAAACATTCAGTACTTC; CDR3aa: CASSFYPRTQVIAKNIQYF
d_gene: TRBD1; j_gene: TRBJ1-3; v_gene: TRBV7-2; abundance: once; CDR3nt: TGTGCCAGCAGCCGTACAGGGGGGGCGGGTGGAAACACCATATATTTT; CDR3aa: CASSRTGGAGGNTIYF
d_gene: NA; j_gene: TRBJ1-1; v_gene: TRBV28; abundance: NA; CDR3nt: TGTGCCAGCAGCTACCTCAGGGGTTCTGGCAGTGAAGCTTTCTTT; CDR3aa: CASSYLRGSGSEAFF
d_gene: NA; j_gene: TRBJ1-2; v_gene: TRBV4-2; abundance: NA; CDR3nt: TGTGCCAGCAGCCGCACGACTAGCAGGGAATCCTATGGCTACACCTTC; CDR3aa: CASSRTTSRESYGYTF
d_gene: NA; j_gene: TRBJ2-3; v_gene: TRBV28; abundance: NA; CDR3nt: TGTGCCAGCACCCCCGGAAGGGATACGCAGTATTTT; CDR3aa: CASTPGRDTQYF
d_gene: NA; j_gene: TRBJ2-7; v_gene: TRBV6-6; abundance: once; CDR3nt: TGTGCCAGCAGTTACTCTCTGGAACCCTACGAGCAGTACTTC; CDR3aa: CASSYSLEPYEQYF
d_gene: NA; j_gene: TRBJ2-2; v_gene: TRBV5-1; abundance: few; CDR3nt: TGCGCCAGCAGCTTGCAGGACACCGGGGAGCTGTTTTTT; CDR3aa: CASSLQDTGELFF
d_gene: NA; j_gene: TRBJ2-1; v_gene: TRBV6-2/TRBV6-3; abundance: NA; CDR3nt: TGTGCCAGCACTTCCCGGACTCCCTCCTACAATGAGCAGTTCTTC; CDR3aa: CASTSRTPSYNEQFF